Presented here are 9 T cell receptor beta chains from one specimen sequenced in a study of immune heterogeneity within non-small cell lung tumors. Multiplex PCR employing 32 V and 13 J primers generated amplicons of the TCR beta CDR3. TCRdb re-analysed the multiplex PCR reads in MiXCR, keeping a single row per CDR3 protein. The repertoire holds about 1,900 distinct CDR3 sequences, around 21% seen once, with around 9% in the top ten. Template came from bulk tumor genomic DNA, at roughly 600 ng per sample. Every primary tumor yielded several biopsies, spaced far apart, that were taken during surgery. Curative surgery was performed on patients who had untreated, newly diagnosed non-small cell lung cancer. Sample: lung tumor tissue. All receptors come from a woman in her fifties or sixties with non-small cell lung cancer.

V and J are TRBV27 and TRBJ2-3; D unclear. The germline V gene encodes CDR1 MNHEY and CDR2 SMNVEV (reference sequence). This CDR3 comprises 14 residues. The V and J ends lost 7 bases and 0 bases respectively, with 11 bases between them. CDR3 region: CASKEPKSTDTQYF. Here the CDR3 DNA reads TGTGCCAGCAAAGAGCCTAAGAGCACAGATACGCAGTATTTT.

This clonotype is termed medium-sized (0.01 to 0.1%). The V gene is TRBV20-1, the J gene TRBJ1-1; D remains unclear. Germline CDR1 and CDR2: DFQATT and SNEGSKA (reference sequence). Trimming removed 3 bases from V and 3 bases from J, with 5 bases in between. This CDR3 is 11 amino acids long. CDR3 in DNA: TGCAGTGCTAGGGTGGACACTGAAGCTTTCTTT. Translation gives CSARVDTEAFF.

As concerns this clonotype: This may be a read error, as it is one base from a much larger clone. This chain connects TRBV20-1 to TRBJ1-5; 7 bases line up with TRBD1. From germline, CDR1 is DFQATT and CDR2 SNEGSKA (reference sequence). The length of the CDR3 is 12 residues. CDR3 amino acids: CSASVTGLPRHF. The DNA for the CDR3 is TGCAGTGCTAGCGTGACAGGGTTGCCCCGGCATTTT.

This clonotype is deemed medium-sized. The rearrangement links TRBV20-1 to TRBJ1-2; D call uncertain. Germline values: CDR1 DFQATT, CDR2 SNEGSKA (reference sequence). V lost 6 bases to trimming and J lost 2 bases, with 7 bases between them. The CDR3 is made up of 11 amino acids. The CDR3 region has the DNA TGCAGTGCCCCCCGAAACTATGGCTACACCTTC. Translating it yields CSAPRNYGYTF.

This clonotype has just a few counts. The chain carries TRBV20-1 and TRBJ2-7; 8 bases agree with TRBD2. CDR3 length: 14 residues. The ends lost 6 bases at V and 0 bases at J; junction bases unmatched: 7. Germline V gene lookup returns CDR1 DFQATT and CDR2 SNEGSKA (reference sequence). The CDR3 DNA follows: TGCAGTGCATCTAGCGGGCGGTCCTCCTACGAGCAGTACTTC. Translating gives CSASSGRSSYEQYF.

Judged by abundance, this clonotype is medium-sized. This rearrangement joins TRBV7-8 to TRBJ1-2; 8 bases are shared with TRBD1. The CDR3 is 17 amino acids. V lost 4 bases, J lost 4 bases, and 14 bases stayed unmatched. Germline-derived CDR1 and CDR2 are SGHVS and FQNEAQ. CDR3 sequence reads: CASSSVPSGGLSYGYTF. The CDR3 nucleotides are TGTGCCAGCAGCTCCGTCCCTTCAGGGGGCCTTTCCTATGGCTACACCTTC.

This clonotype was picked up a small number of times. The rearrangement uses TRBV11-3 and TRBJ2-5; D ambiguous. The germline V gene has CDR1 SGHNT and CDR2 YENEEA. Trimming stripped 4 bases from V and 3 bases from J, with 6 bases between. The CDR3 spans 12 residues. CDR3 protein: CASSSTEETQYF. The CDR3 DNA follows: TGTGCCAGCAGCTCAACGGAAGAGACCCAGTACTTC.

The DNA of the CDR3 is TGTGCCAGCAGCCCGCTTCACGCCACTTTTGGTGAGCAGTTCTTC. It yields the protein CASSPLHATFGEQFF. The chain combines TRBV7-2 with TRBJ2-1; D not resolved. This CDR3 has 15 amino acids. Germline V gene lookup returns CDR1 SGHTA and CDR2 FQGNSA. The V end lost 5 bases, the J end lost 9 bases, and 20 bases lay between the germline ends. Using reference TRBV7-2 and TRBJ2-1 for the parts outside the CDR3, the full variable domain is GAGVSQSPSNKVTEKGKDVELRCDPISGHTALYWYRQSLGQGLEFLIYFQGNSAPDKSGLPSDRFSAERTGGSVSTLTIQRTQQEDSAVYLCASSPLHATFGEQFFGPGTRLTVL.

The genes are TRBV7-2 and TRBJ1-3; TRBD1 aligns across 8 bases. This CDR3 is 14 amino acids long. Losses at the gene ends were 4 bases for V and 3 bases for J; bases not matched to a gene: 2. Germline V lookup: CDR1 SGHTA, CDR2 FQGNSA. The CDR3 DNA reads as TGTGCCAGCAGCTCAGGGGGCGTTGGAAACACCATATATTTT. Translation: CASSSGGVGNTIYF.